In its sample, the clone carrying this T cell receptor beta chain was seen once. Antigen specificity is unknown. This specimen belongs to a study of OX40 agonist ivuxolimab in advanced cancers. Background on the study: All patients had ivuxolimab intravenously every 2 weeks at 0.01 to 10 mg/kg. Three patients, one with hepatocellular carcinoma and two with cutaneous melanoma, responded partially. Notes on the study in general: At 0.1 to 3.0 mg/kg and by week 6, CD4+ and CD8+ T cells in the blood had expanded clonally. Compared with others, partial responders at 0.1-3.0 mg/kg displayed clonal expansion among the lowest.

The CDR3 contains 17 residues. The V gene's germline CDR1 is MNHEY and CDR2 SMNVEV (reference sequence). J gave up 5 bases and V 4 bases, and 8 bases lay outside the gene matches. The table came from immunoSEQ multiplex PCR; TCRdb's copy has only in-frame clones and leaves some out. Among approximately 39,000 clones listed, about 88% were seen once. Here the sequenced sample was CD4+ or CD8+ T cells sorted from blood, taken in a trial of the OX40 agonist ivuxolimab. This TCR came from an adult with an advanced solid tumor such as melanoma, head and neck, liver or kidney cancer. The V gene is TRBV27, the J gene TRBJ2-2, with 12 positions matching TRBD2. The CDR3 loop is CASSSPRTSGKTGELFF. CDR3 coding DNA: TGTGCCAGCAGTTCCCCGAGGACTAGCGGGAAAACCGGGGAGCTGTTTTTT.